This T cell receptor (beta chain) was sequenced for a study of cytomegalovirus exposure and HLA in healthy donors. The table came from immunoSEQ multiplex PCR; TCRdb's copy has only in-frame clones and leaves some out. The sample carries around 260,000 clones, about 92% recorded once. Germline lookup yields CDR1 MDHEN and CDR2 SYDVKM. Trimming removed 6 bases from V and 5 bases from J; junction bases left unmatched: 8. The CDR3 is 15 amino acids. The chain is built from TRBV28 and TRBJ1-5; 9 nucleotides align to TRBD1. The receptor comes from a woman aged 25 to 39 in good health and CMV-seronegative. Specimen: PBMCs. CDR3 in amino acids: CASRFTGTGYQPQHF. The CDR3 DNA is TGTGCCAGCAGATTTACCGGGACAGGGTATCAGCCCCAGCATTTT.